This T cell receptor (beta chain) was recorded in a study of cytomegalovirus exposure and HLA in healthy donors. Across the study: HLA-typed donors contributed some 85 million unique TCRs, which were held in an early data release.

Primers for the PCR totalled 60 Vbeta and 13 Jbeta. Only in-frame clones appear in the TCRdb table, and some are missing; sequencing was by immunoSEQ multiplex PCR. Of about 160,000 clones in the sample, about 81% are singletons; the top ten hold more than 1.3%. About this clone itself: Its target is unknown.

This CDR3 is built from 13 residues. Germline CDR1 is SGHTA and CDR2 is FQGNSA. The V end lost 0 bases, the J end lost 5 bases, and 7 bases lay between the germline ends. Regarding the study as a whole: Follow-up analysis seemed to connect common viral pathogens with several of the most significant clusters identified. In a later analysis, TCR beta V- and J-gene trimming showed a link to a missense DCLRE1C variant.

This TCR derives from a girl aged 10 to 17 in good health and CMV-seropositive. Sequencing input: PBMCs. The rearrangement uses TRBV7-2 and TRBJ2-5; D is unresolved. CDR3: CASSLAVVETQYF. CDR3 DNA sequence: TGTGCCAGCAGCTTAGCGGTAGTGGAGACCCAGTACTTC.